These T cell receptor beta chains were read from a single sample in a study of siplizumab effects on memory and regulatory T cells. The method was immunoSEQ multiplex PCR; TCRdb's version includes in-frame clones alone and lacks a portion of them. The sample includes approximately 100,000 clones, approximately 92% of them seen just once. Source material: CD4+ T cells sorted from blood. All receptors derive from a human donor in good health. Some clones in this sample may be carry-over from other donors' samples. CDR3s include the opening cysteine and the closing phenylalanine or tryptophan. A D gene is named only where the DNA matches it firmly. Rows give clone size only sometimes, using once, few, many, or a class for an expanded clone.

clone_size | j_call | d_call | v_call | cdr3_aa | cdr3_nt
once | TRBJ2-1 | TRBD2 | TRBV19 | CATIAGVYNEQFF | TGTGCCACTATAGCGGGAGTGTACAATGAGCAGTTCTTC
- | TRBJ1-5 | TRBD1 | TRBV2 | CASSLDRVKGNQPQHF | TGTGCCAGCAGCCTAGACAGGGTTAAGGGCAATCAGCCCCAGCATTTT
- | TRBJ2-3 | - | TRBV5-4 | CASSLDSERADTQYF | TGTGCCAGCAGCTTGGATAGCGAAAGGGCAGATACGCAGTATTTT
- | TRBJ2-7 | - | TRBV7-9 | CASSSEVSYAEQYF | TGTGCCAGCAGCTCCGAGGTATCCTACGCCGAGCAGTACTTC
- | TRBJ1-5 | - | TRBV7-9 | CASSLGKEGHSNQPQHF | TGTGCCAGCAGCTTGGGAAAGGAGGGTCATAGCAATCAGCCCCAGCATTTT
- | TRBJ1-1 | - | TRBV6-1 | CASGGGTALNTEAFF | TGTGCCAGCGGGGGGGGGACGGCGTTGAACACTGAAGCTTTCTTT
- | TRBJ1-2 | - | TRBV18 | CASSPSVELANYGYTF | TGTGCCAGCTCACCATCGGTGGAATTAGCTAACTATGGCTACACCTTC
- | TRBJ2-6 | - | TRBV6-6 | CASSYSGQYGANVLTF | TGTGCCAGCAGTTACTCGGGGCAGTATGGGGCCAACGTCCTGACTTTC
- | TRBJ2-5 | - | TRBV7-2 | CASSLAGAGQETQYF | TGTGCCAGCAGCTTAGCGGGGGCAGGACAAGAGACCCAGTACTTC
- | TRBJ2-1 | TRBD2 | TRBV30 | CAWSVSGINEQFF | TGTGCCTGGAGTGTTAGCGGGATAAATGAGCAGTTCTTC
- | TRBJ1-1 | - | TRBV7-6 | CASSLGVREGNTEAFF | TGTGCCAGCAGCTTAGGAGTCAGGGAAGGGAACACTGAAGCTTTCTTT
- | TRBJ1-1 | TRBD1 | TRBV5-1 | CASRRGRAEGTEAFF | TGCGCCAGCAGGAGGGGGCGCGCGGAAGGCACTGAAGCTTTCTTT
- | TRBJ1-5 | - | TRBV10-3 | CATSTQGLSNQPQHF | TGTGCCACCAGCACCCAGGGCCTCAGCAATCAGCCCCAGCATTTT
- | TRBJ2-7 | TRBD1 | TRBV23-1 | CASSPDRVDEQYF | TGCGCCAGCAGTCCCGACAGGGTAGACGAGCAGTACTTC
- | TRBJ2-5 | - | TRBV10-1 | CASSELGKETQYF | TGCGCCAGCAGTGAGTTGGGTAAAGAGACCCAGTACTTC
- | TRBJ2-1 | - | TRBV20-1 | CSAREINEQFF | TGCAGTGCTAGAGAAATCAATGAGCAGTTCTTC
- | TRBJ1-1 | - | TRBV6-5 | CASSYGQHENTEAFF | TGTGCCAGCAGTTACGGGCAGCACGAAAACACTGAAGCTTTCTTT
few | TRBJ2-6 | - | TRBV19 | CASKQDNSGANVLTF | TGTGCCAGTAAACAGGACAACTCTGGGGCCAACGTCCTGACTTTC
few | TRBJ1-1 | - | TRBV2 | CASIPRRDTEAFF | TGTGCCAGCATCCCCAGGAGAGACACTGAAGCTTTCTTT
few | TRBJ2-3 | TRBD2 | TRBV11-1 | CASSPTSGTIFGSDTQYF | TGTGCCAGCAGCCCCACTAGCGGGACCATCTTTGGTTCAGATACGCAGTATTTT
- | TRBJ1-1 | TRBD1 | TRBV11-3 | CASSGENRGRAFF | TGTGCCAGCAGCGGGGAAAACAGGGGACGAGCTTTCTTT
- | TRBJ2-7 | - | TRBV15 | CATSDGQYYEQYF | TGTGCCACCAGCGATGGACAGTACTACGAGCAGTACTTC
- | TRBJ2-5 | TRBD1 | TRBV5-1 | CASSPTKTGFLETQYF | TGCGCCAGCAGCCCGACAAAGACAGGGTTCCTTGAGACCCAGTACTTC
once | TRBJ2-1 | TRBD2 | TRBV10-3 | CAISSPGLAGFNEQFF | TGTGCCATCAGTTCTCCGGGACTAGCGGGTTTCAATGAGCAGTTCTTC